The 3 T cell receptor beta chains below come from one sample, sequenced in a study of siplizumab effects on memory and regulatory T cells. Method: immunoSEQ multiplex PCR; TCRdb's copy keeps in-frame clones and lacks some. Altogether roughly 11,000 clones are present, around 43% being singletons, with the ten largest covering less than 50%. It was at 37°C and for under seven days that the mixed lymphocyte reaction cells were cocultured. No antigen has been assigned to these receptors. The sample consisted of CFSE-low (dividing) CD8+ T cells sorted from an allogeneic mixed lymphocyte reaction. Every receptor here comes from a human donor in good health; the cells came from an allogeneic mixed lymphocyte reaction. Some clones in this sample may be carry-over from other donors' samples.

J is TRBJ2-2 and V is TRBV10-2, with 9 positions matching TRBD2. This CDR3 has 19 amino acids. Germline loops: CDR1 WSHSY, CDR2 SAAADI. V gave up 3 bases and J gave up 3 bases; unmatched junction bases: 14. CDR3 sequence: CASSDQRGVKGWDTGELFF. In DNA, the CDR3 is TGCGCCAGCAGTGACCAGCGGGGGGTGAAAGGGTGGGACACCGGGGAGCTGTTTTTT.

In regard to this clone: This sample also contains other DNA sequences that code for the same CDR3. The rearrangement links TRBV6-5 to TRBJ2-2; D is undetermined. The CDR3 extends over 12 amino acids. The germline CDR1 and CDR2 sequences are MNHEY and SVGAGI. Trimming left V 4 bases short and J 3 bases short, with 3 bases between. CDR3 sequence (DNA): TGTGCCAGCAGTTTATACACCGGGGAGCTGTTTTTT. It encodes CASSLYTGELFF.

The chain couples TRBV2 to TRBJ2-7; tentative D call: TRBD2 (5 bases). Germline-derived CDR1 and CDR2 are SNHLY and FYNNEI. V was shortened by 3 bases and J by 1 base, with 22 bases between the two germline ends. CDR3 length: 18 residues. CDR3 in DNA: TGTGCCAGCAGTGATGATTTGATTAGCGCCCAAGATTCCTACGAGCAGTACTTC. Amino acids: CASSDDLISAQDSYEQYF.